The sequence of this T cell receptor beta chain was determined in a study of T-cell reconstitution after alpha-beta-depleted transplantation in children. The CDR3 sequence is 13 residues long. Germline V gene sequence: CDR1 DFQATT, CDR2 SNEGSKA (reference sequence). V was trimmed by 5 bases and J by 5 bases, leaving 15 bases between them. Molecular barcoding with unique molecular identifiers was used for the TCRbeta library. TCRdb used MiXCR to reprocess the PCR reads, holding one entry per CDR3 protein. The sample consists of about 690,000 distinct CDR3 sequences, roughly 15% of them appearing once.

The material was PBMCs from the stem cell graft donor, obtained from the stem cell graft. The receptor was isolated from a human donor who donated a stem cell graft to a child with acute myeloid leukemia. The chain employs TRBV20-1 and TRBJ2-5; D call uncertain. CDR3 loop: CSAGIRGSETQYF. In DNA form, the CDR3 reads TGCAGTGCTGGGATTAGAGGCAGTGAGACCCAGTACTTC.